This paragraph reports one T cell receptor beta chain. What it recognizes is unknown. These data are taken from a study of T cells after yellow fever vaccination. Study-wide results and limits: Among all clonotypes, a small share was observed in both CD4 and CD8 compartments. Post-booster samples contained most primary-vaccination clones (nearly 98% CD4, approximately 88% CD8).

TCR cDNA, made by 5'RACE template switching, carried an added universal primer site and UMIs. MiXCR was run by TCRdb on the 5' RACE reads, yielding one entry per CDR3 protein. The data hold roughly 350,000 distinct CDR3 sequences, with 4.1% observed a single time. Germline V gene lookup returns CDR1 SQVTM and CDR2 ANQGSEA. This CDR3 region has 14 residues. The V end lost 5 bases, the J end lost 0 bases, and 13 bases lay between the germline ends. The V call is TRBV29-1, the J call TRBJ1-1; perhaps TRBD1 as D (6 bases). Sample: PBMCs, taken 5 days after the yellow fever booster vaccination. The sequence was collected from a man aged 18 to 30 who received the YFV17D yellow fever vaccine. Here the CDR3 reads CSVWGAFMNTEAFF. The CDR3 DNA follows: TGCAGCGTTTGGGGGGCCTTCATGAACACTGAAGCTTTCTTT. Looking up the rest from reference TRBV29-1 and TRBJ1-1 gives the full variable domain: SAVISQKPSRDICQRGTSLTIQCQVDSQVTMMFWYRQQPGQSLTLIATANQGSEATYESGFVIDKFPISRPNLTFSTLTVSNMSPEDSSIYLCSVWGAFMNTEAFFGQGTRLTVV.